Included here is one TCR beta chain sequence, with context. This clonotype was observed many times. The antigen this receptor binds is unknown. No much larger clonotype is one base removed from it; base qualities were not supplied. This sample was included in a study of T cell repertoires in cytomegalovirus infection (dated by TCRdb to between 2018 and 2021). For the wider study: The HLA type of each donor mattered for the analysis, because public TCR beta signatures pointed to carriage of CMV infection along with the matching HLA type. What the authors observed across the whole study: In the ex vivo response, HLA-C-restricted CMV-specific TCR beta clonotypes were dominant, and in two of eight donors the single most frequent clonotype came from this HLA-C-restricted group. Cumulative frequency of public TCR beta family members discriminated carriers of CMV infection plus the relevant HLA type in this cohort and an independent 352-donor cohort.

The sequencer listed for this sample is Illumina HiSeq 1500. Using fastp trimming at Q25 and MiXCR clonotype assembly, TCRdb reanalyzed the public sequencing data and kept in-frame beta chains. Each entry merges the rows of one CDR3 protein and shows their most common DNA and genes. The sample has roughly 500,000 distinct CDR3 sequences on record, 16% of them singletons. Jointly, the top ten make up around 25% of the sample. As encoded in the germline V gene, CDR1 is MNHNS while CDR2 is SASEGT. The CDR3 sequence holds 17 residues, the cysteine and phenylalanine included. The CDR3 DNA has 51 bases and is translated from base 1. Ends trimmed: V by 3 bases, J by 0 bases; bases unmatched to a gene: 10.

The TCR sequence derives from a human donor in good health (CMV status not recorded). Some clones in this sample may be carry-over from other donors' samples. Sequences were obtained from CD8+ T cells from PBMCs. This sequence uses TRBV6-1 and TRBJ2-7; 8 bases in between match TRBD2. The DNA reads TGTGCCAGCAGTGAGCCCCGTGGTAGCGGGGACTCCTACGAGCAGTACTTC. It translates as CASSEPRGSGDSYEQYF.